The entry below describes one TCR beta chain. This sample was included in a study of T cells expressing NK-cell markers. TCRdb derives one entry per CDR3 protein from the 5' RACE reads, leaving out DNA. This table lists 550,000 to 600,000 distinct CDR3 sequences. This CDR3 region has 15 residues. Germline V CDR1 and CDR2: DFQATT, SNEGSKA (reference sequence). This chain joins TRBV20-1 and TRBJ2-7. The TCR sequence derives from a man younger than 35 in good health. The sequencing sample was made of blood T cells: a sorted CD56 or NKG2C T cell subset, CD4+ or CD8+ T cells, or bulk PBMC T cells (not recorded which). CDR3: CSAPSWSGAKDEQYF.